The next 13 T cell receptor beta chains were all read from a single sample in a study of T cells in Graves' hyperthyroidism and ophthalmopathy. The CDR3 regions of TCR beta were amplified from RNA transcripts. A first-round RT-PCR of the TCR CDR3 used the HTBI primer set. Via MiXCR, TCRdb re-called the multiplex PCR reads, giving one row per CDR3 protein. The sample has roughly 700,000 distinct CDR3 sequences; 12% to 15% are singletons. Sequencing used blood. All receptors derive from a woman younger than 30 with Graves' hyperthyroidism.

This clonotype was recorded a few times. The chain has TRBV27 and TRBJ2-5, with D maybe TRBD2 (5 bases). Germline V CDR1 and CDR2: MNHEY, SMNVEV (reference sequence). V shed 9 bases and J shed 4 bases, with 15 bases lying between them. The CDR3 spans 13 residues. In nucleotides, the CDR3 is TGTGCCAGTGGGTTGGGAGCTGGAGAGACCCAGTACTTC. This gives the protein CASGLGAGETQYF.

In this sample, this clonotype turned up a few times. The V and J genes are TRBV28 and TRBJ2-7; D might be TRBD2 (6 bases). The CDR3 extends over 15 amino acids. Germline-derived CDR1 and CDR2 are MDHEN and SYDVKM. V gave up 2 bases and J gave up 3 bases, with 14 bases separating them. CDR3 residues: CASSLNPGLYYEQYF. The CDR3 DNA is TGTGCCAGCAGTTTAAACCCGGGACTGTACTACGAGCAGTACTTC. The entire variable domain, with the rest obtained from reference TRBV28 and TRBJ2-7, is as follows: DVKVTQSSRYLVKRTGEKVFLECVQDMDHENMFWYRQDPGLGLRLIYFSYDVKMKEKGDIPEGYSVSREKKERFSLILESASTNQTSMYLCASSLNPGLYYEQYFGPGTRLTVT.

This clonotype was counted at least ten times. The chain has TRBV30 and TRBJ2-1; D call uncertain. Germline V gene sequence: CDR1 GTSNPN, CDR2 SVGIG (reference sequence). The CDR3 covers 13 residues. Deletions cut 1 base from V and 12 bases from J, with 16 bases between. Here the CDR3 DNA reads TGTGCCTGGAGTGCCACCCCGGCACCCGGGCAGTTCTTC. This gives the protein CAWSATPAPGQFF.

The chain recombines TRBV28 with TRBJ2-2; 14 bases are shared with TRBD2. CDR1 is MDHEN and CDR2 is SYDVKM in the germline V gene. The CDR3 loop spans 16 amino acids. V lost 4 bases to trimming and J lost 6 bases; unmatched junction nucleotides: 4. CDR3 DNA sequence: TGTGCCAGCAGTTGGGGACTAGCGGGAGAAGCCGGGGAGCTGTTTTTT. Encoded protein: CASSWGLAGEAGELFF.

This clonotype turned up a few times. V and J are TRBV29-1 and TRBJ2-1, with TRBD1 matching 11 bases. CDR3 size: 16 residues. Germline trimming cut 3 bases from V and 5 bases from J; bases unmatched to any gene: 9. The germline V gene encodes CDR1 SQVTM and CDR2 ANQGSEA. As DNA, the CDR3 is TGCAGCGTTGATGACCGGGACAGGGGGTACAACAATGAGCAGTTCTTC. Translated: CSVDDRDRGYNNEQFF.

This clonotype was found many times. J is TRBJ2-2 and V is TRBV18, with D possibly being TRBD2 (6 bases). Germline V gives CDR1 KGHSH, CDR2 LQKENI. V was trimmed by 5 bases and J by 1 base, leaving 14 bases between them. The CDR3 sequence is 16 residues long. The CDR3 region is CASSSIRGKNTGELFF. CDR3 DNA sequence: TGTGCCAGCTCATCGATCCGGGGGAAGAACACCGGGGAGCTGTTTTTT.

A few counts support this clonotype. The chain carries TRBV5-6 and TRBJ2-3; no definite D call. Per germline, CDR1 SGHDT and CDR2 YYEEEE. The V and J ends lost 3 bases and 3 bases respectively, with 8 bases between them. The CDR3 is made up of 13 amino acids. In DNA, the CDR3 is TGTGCCAGCAGCTCCATAGGAACAGATACGCAGTATTTT. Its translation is CASSSIGTDTQYF.

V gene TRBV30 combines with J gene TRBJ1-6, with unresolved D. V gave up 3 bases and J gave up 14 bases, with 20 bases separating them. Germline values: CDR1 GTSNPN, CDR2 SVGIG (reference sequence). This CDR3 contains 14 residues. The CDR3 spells CAWSRGSQMSALHF. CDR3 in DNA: TGTGCCTGGAGCCGCGGGTCCCAAATGTCGGCCCTCCACTTT.

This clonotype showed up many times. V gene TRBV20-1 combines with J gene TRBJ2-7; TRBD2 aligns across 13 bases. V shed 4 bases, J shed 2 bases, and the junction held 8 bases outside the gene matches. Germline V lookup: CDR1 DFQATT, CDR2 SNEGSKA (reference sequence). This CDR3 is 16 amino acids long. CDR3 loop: CSAKRLAGGPTYEQYF. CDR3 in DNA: TGCAGTGCTAAAAGACTAGCGGGAGGCCCCACCTACGAGCAGTACTTC.

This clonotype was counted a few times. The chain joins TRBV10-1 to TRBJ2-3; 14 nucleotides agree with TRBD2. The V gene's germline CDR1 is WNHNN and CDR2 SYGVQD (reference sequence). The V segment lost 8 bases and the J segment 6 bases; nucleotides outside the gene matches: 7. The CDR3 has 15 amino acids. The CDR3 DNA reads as TGCGCCAGCTCGGGACTAGCGGGAGCGGTGGATACGCAGTATTTT. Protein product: CASSGLAGAVDTQYF.

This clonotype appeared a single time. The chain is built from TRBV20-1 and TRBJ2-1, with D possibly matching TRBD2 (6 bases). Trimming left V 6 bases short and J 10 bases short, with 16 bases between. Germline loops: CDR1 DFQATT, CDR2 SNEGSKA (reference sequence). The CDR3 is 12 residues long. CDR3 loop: CSALGLTTEQFF. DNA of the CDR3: TGCAGTGCCCTGGGACTTACCACCGAGCAGTTCTTC.

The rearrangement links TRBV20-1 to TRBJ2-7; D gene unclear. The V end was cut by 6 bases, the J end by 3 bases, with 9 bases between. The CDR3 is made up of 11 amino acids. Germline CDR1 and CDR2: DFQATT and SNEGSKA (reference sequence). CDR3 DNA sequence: TGCAGTGCCGGATACAGCTACGAGCAGTACTTC. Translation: CSAGYSYEQYF.

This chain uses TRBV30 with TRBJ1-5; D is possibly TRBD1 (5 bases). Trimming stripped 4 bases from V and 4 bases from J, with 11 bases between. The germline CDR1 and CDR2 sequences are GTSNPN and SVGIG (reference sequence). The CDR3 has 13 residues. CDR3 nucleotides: TGTGCCTGGAACGGGGGAAGGAATCAGCCCCAGCATTTT. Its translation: CAWNGGRNQPQHF.